A single sample is the source of the 27 T cell receptor beta chains below, sequenced in a study of T cell changes during pregnancy in multiple sclerosis. Only in-frame clones appear in the TCRdb table, and some are missing; sequencing was by immunoSEQ multiplex PCR. This sample has approximately 100,000 clones, with approximately 92% found just once. The sample consisted of peripheral blood, taken in the second trimester of pregnancy. These receptors were collected from a female donor with multiple sclerosis, enrolled in a pregnancy study.

This clone was counted only a few times. This sequence joins TRBV5-1 and TRBJ1-2; D perhaps matches TRBD1 (6 bases). Germline CDR1 SGHRS, CDR2 YFSETQ. V was clipped by 0 bases and J by 7 bases, with 10 bases between them. CDR3 length: 13 amino acids. DNA for the CDR3: TGCGCCAGCAGCTTGGGGGGGCCGGTTGGCTACACCTTC. This encodes CASSLGGPVGYTF. The full variable domain, completed using reference TRBV5-1 and TRBJ1-2, is KAGVTQTPRYLIKTRGQQVTLSCSPISGHRSVSWYQQTPGQGLQFLFEYFSETQRNKGNFPGRFSGRQFSNSRSEMNVSTLELGDSALYLCASSLGGPVGYTFGSGTRLTVV.

The V gene is TRBV4-1, the J gene TRBJ2-3; TRBD2 matches 7 bases. V lost 0 bases to trimming and J lost 8 bases; unmatched junction nucleotides: 2. This CDR3 has 13 amino acids. Germline CDR1 MGHRA, CDR2 YSYEKL. CDR3 sequence: CASSQEWGGTQYF. The CDR3 nucleotides are TGCGCCAGCAGCCAAGAGTGGGGGGGTACGCAGTATTTT.

This chain links TRBV6-5 with TRBJ1-1; 7 bases are a match to TRBD1. Germline CDR1 is MNHEY and CDR2 is SVGAGI. The J segment lost 1 base and the V segment lost 6 bases, leaving 5 bases of the junction unmatched. The CDR3 spans 14 residues. The chain's CDR3 is CASRPGTANTEAFF. Here the CDR3 DNA reads TGTGCCAGCAGACCCGGGACAGCGAACACTGAAGCTTTCTTT.

CDR3 coding DNA: TGCGCCAGCAGCCGACAGGAAAGTGGAAACACCATATATTTT. It codes for CASSRQESGNTIYF. The rearrangement joins TRBV23-1 to TRBJ1-3; the D gene is possibly TRBD1 (6 bases). TRBV23-1 is an open reading frame, and its role is uncertain. V gave up 6 bases and J gave up 3 bases, with 12 bases separating them. The CDR3 has 14 amino acids.

This clone was seen more than once but under ten times. The rearrangement links TRBV5-4 to TRBJ1-1; possibly TRBD1 for D (6 bases). CDR1 and CDR2 from the germline V gene are SGHNT and YYREEE (reference sequence). V was cut by 2 bases and J by 1 base, with 12 bases left in between. CDR3 length equals 15 residues. Written as DNA, the CDR3 is TGTGCCAGCAGCTTCTCGGGGGGCAGGAACACTGAAGCTTTCTTT. Amino acid sequence: CASSFSGGRNTEAFF.

The chain combines TRBV19 with TRBJ1-2; the match to TRBD1 covers 7 bases. V shed 8 bases and J 4 bases; nucleotides not matched to a gene: 7. The germline V gene has CDR1 LNHDA and CDR2 SQIVND (reference sequence). The CDR3 is 13 amino acids. In nucleotides, the CDR3 is TGTGCCAGTGGCCCCGGGACAGTCTATGGCTACACCTTC. Its protein product is CASGPGTVYGYTF.

The rearrangement links TRBV27 to TRBJ2-3; maybe TRBD2 (5 bases). The CDR3 is 15 amino acids. Trimming pared 3 bases from V and 3 bases from J, leaving 13 bases between. Germline CDR1 is MNHEY and CDR2 is SMNVEV (reference sequence). As DNA, the CDR3 is TGTGCCAGCAGTTTGGGAGATGGGCGTACAGATACGCAGTATTTT. Protein: CASSLGDGRTDTQYF.

CDR3 loop: CASSTQSTDTQYF. The CDR3 nucleotides read TGTGCCAGTAGTACGCAGTCCACAGATACGCAGTATTTT. The chain carries TRBV19 and TRBJ2-3, with D hard to call. The CDR3 length is 13 residues. The V end lost 4 bases, the J end lost 2 bases, and 7 bases lay between the germline ends. CDR1 LNHDA and CDR2 SQIVND come from the germline V gene (reference sequence).

The gene calls are TRBV2 and TRBJ2-2; D possibly corresponds to TRBD1 (6 bases). V lost 5 bases, J lost 8 bases, and 12 bases lay in between. Germline V gives CDR1 SNHLY, CDR2 FYNNEI. The CDR3 runs 13 residues. CDR3 in amino acids: CASSTRGRGELFF. The CDR3 DNA is TGTGCCAGCAGTACCAGGGGTCGGGGGGAGCTGTTTTTT.

The chain combines TRBV18 with TRBJ1-1, with TRBD1 as a possible D gene (5 bases). Trimming shortened V by 0 bases and J by 4 bases, and 12 bases separated the two germline ends. CDR3 length: 15 amino acids. CDR1 is KGHSH, CDR2 LQKENI, per germline. DNA for the CDR3: TGTGCCAGCTCACCACCGGCAGGGCGGGGCACTGAAGCTTTCTTT. It specifies CASSPPAGRGTEAFF.

The chain recombines TRBV4-2 with TRBJ2-7; 10 bases match TRBD2. With V trimmed by 1 base and J by 0 bases, 3 bases remained unmatched. There are 16 residues in the CDR3. Germline V gives CDR1 LGHNA, CDR2 YNFKEQ. The CDR3 protein is CASSQAPSGSSYEQYF. As DNA, the CDR3 is TGTGCCAGCAGCCAAGCTCCTAGCGGGAGCTCCTACGAGCAGTACTTC.

The chain has TRBV2 and TRBJ1-3; no reliable D call. Germline lookup yields CDR1 SNHLY and CDR2 FYNNEI. Trimming stripped 8 bases from V and 0 bases from J, with 14 bases between. The CDR3 runs 15 residues. CDR3 residues: CASRLSTNSGNTIYF. In DNA form, the CDR3 reads TGTGCCAGCCGGTTGAGCACGAACTCTGGAAACACCATATATTTT. Supplemented by reference TRBV2 and TRBJ1-3, the full variable domain reads EPEVTQTPSHQVTQMGQEVILRCVPISNHLYFYWYRQILGQKVEFLVSFYNNEISEKSEIFDDQFSVERPDGSNFTLKIRSTKLEDSAMYFCASRLSTNSGNTIYFGEGSWLTVV.

In this sample, this clone turned up many times. CDR3 coding DNA: TGTGCCACTGGACAGGGGAACACTGAAGCTTTCTTT. Its protein is CATGQGNTEAFF. The rearrangement uses TRBV15 and TRBJ1-1; 8 bases agree with TRBD1. CDR1 LNHNV and CDR2 YYDKDF come from the germline V gene (reference sequence). The J segment lost 1 base and the V segment lost 9 bases, leaving 1 base of the junction unmatched. CDR3 length: 12 residues.

The rearrangement links TRBV6-5 to TRBJ2-2, with D possibly TRBD1 on 7 matching bases. This CDR3 is 12 amino acids long. The V gene's germline CDR1 is MNHEY and CDR2 SVGAGI. V was clipped by 6 bases and J by 11 bases, with 13 bases between them. CDR3: CASSPGGRELFF. Here the CDR3 DNA reads TGTGCCAGCAGCCCAGGGGGGCGAGAGCTGTTTTTT.

The V and J genes are TRBV7-3 and TRBJ2-1; D perhaps matches TRBD2 (7 bases). The CDR3 runs 16 residues. The ends were cut back, 2 bases at V and 3 bases at J, with 14 bases in the middle. Per germline, CDR1 SGHTA and CDR2 FQGTGA. Here the CDR3 reads CASSLAGGGIYNEQFF. The CDR3, as DNA: TGTGCCAGCAGCTTAGCAGGCGGGGGCATCTACAATGAGCAGTTCTTC.

This clone was observed a single time. The gene calls are TRBV14 and TRBJ2-1; 7 nucleotides match TRBD2. The CDR3 length is 16 residues. V shed 4 bases, J shed 2 bases, and the junction held 8 bases outside the gene matches. CDR1 and CDR2 (germline): SGHDN, FVKESK. The CDR3 here is CASSPPGGTTYNEQFF. The CDR3 nucleotides are TGTGCCAGCAGCCCGCCCGGTGGGACTACCTACAATGAGCAGTTCTTC.

This clone was observed once. The chain joins TRBV27 to TRBJ1-2; D remains unclear. The CDR3 is 16 amino acids. Deletions cut 3 bases from V and 0 bases from J, with 14 bases between. In germline, CDR1 is MNHEY, CDR2 SMNVEV (reference sequence). CDR3 region: CASSFAPERANYGYTF. CDR3 DNA sequence: TGTGCCAGCAGTTTCGCACCCGAGCGTGCTAACTATGGCTACACCTTC.

The count of this clone is one. V usage is TRBV5-1 and J usage is TRBJ2-7; D ambiguous. Germline lookup yields CDR1 SGHRS and CDR2 YFSETQ. The CDR3 loop spans 18 amino acids. The V gene lost 2 bases and the J gene lost 1 base, with 22 bases spanning the gap. CDR3: CASSFEISSGYPSYEQYF. Written as DNA, the CDR3 is TGCGCCAGCAGCTTCGAGATCAGTTCAGGTTACCCATCCTACGAGCAGTACTTC.

This rearrangement joins TRBV2 to TRBJ1-2, with D maybe TRBD1 (5 bases). V gave up 2 bases and J gave up 3 bases, with 10 bases separating them. This CDR3 has 14 amino acids. Germline V gene data show CDR1 as SNHLY and CDR2 as FYNNEI. CDR3 loop: CASSEFARDYGYTF. CDR3 in DNA: TGTGCCAGCAGTGAATTCGCCAGGGACTATGGCTACACCTTC.

This clone has a single count. The chain uses TRBV19 and TRBJ2-5; TRBD2 agrees at 14 bases. The trim removed 7 bases at V and 2 bases at J, leaving 15 bases unmatched. The V gene's germline CDR1 is LNHDA and CDR2 SQIVND (reference sequence). The CDR3 is 19 residues long. The CDR3 nucleotides are TGTGCCAGTAAGCGAGTGGCCGGACTAGCGGGGGGCCGACAAGAGACCCAGTACTTC. Translated, it gives CASKRVAGLAGGRQETQYF.

The chain carries TRBV6-5 and TRBJ2-7, with TRBD2 as a possible D gene (5 bases). There are 15 residues in the CDR3. Germline CDR1 MNHEY, CDR2 SVGAGI. Trimming removed 6 bases at V and 1 base at J, with 16 bases between. This CDR3 reads CASSYGLPGSYEQYF. CDR3 DNA sequence: TGTGCCAGCAGCTACGGACTGCCCGGGTCCTACGAGCAGTACTTC.

This rearrangement joins TRBV5-1 to TRBJ2-7; TRBD1 might be the D (6 bases). The CDR3 loop spans 14 amino acids. The germline V and J ends were trimmed by 5 bases and 5 bases, with 17 bases remaining between them. Germline loops: CDR1 SGHRS, CDR2 YFSETQ. CDR3 DNA sequence: TGCGCCAGCAGTACAGCACCCCACAGGGACGAGCAGTACTTC. As protein: CASSTAPHRDEQYF.

This clone was detected only once. The chain employs TRBV7-9 and TRBJ2-1; the D gene is possibly TRBD1 (6 bases). CDR1 and CDR2 from the germline V gene are SEHNR and FQNEAQ (reference sequence). V gave up 5 bases and J gave up 8 bases, with 16 bases separating them. This CDR3 region has 14 residues. The CDR3 loop reads CASSAWGRGDEQFF. The DNA for the CDR3 is TGTGCCAGCAGCGCCTGGGGCAGGGGCGATGAGCAGTTCTTC. Supplemented by reference TRBV7-9 and TRBJ2-1, the full variable domain reads DTGVSQNPRHKITKRGQNVTFRCDPISEHNRLYWYRQTLGQGPEFLTYFQNEAQLEKSRLLSDRFSAERPKGSFSTLEIQRTEQGDSAMYLCASSAWGRGDEQFFGPGTRLTVL.

This rearrangement joins TRBV6-1 to TRBJ2-6; no definite D call. CDR3 length: 14 amino acids. Germline CDR1 is MNHNS and CDR2 is SASEGT. V lost 8 bases to trimming and J lost 1 base, with 9 bases between them. CDR3 DNA sequence: TGTGCCAGCGCTACGGTTTCTGGGGCCAACGTCCTGACTTTC. Translated: CASATVSGANVLTF.

The chain is built from TRBV5-1 and TRBJ2-7; D unresolved. Looked up from germline, CDR1 is SGHRS and CDR2 is YFSETQ. The CDR3 contains 15 residues. Trimming removed 0 bases from V and 3 bases from J, with 13 bases in between. The CDR3 nucleotides read TGCGCCAGCAGCTTGGGTGGTGGCGGAATCTACGAGCAGTACTTC. Its protein is CASSLGGGGIYEQYF.

The chain employs TRBV7-3 and TRBJ2-1, with TRBD2 matching over 7 bases. This CDR3 comprises 16 residues. J gave up 2 bases and V 4 bases, and 8 bases lay outside the gene matches. The germline V gene has CDR1 SGHTA and CDR2 FQGTGA. The CDR3 coding sequence is TGTGCCAGCAGCTCCCAAAGCGGGAAACCCTACAATGAGCAGTTCTTC. The encoded protein is CASSSQSGKPYNEQFF.

The chain joins TRBV27 to TRBJ2-5; 12 bases map to TRBD2. Germline V lookup: CDR1 MNHEY, CDR2 SMNVEV (reference sequence). This CDR3 is built from 16 residues. J gave up 1 base and V 8 bases, and 8 bases lay outside the gene matches. The CDR3 reads CASGKRTSGAQETQYF. The DNA for the CDR3 is TGTGCCAGCGGAAAACGGACTAGCGGGGCCCAAGAGACCCAGTACTTC.